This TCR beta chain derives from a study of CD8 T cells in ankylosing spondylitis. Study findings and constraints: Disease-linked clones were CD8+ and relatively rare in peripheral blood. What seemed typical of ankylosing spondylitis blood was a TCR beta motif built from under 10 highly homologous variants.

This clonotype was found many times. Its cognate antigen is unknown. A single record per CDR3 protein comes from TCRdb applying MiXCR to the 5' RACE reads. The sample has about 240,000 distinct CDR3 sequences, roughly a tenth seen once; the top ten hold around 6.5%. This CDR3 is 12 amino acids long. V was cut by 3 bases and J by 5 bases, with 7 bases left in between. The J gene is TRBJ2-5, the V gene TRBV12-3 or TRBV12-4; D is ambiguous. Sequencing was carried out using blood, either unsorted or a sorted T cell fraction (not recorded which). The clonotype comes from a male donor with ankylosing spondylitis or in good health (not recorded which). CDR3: CASSFYSETQYF. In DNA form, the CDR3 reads TGTGCCAGCAGTTTCTATAGCGAGACCCAGTACTTC.